The 3 T cell receptor beta chains listed next were all sequenced from one sample in a study of cytomegalovirus exposure and HLA in healthy donors. PCR employed 60 Vbeta and 13 Jbeta primers. Clones were sequenced by immunoSEQ multiplex PCR, and TCRdb holds only the in-frame ones, with some missing. The sample lists about 120,000 clones, around 79% occurring once. The source material was PBMCs. These receptors were obtained from a woman aged 30 to 39 in good health and CMV-seropositive.

The chain carries TRBV7-2 and TRBJ2-3, with unresolved D. The CDR3 sequence is 13 residues long. Germline V gene lookup returns CDR1 SGHTA and CDR2 FQGNSA. Trimming pared 5 bases from V and 7 bases from J, leaving 13 bases between. In DNA form, the CDR3 reads TGTGCCAGCAGCCCCACTCGCGGCAATACGCAGTATTTT. Translating gives CASSPTRGNTQYF. Using reference TRBV7-2 and TRBJ2-3 for the parts outside the CDR3, the full variable domain is GAGVSQSPSNKVTEKGKDVELRCDPISGHTALYWYRQSLGQGLEFLIYFQGNSAPDKSGLPSDRFSAERTGGSVSTLTIQRTQQEDSAVYLCASSPTRGNTQYFGPGTRLTVL.

The V gene is TRBV7-6, the J gene TRBJ2-5; TRBD1 matches 9 bases. The DNA end is more similar to TRBJ2-7, so the J call may be wrong. Germline V CDR1 and CDR2: SGHVS, FNYEAQ. The CDR3 runs to 15 residues. CDR3 nucleotide sequence: TGTGCCAGCAGTTTAAAGACAGGGGGACCCTACGAGCAGTACTTC. It encodes CASSLKTGGPYEQYF.

This clone has just one count. This chain uses TRBV7-2 with TRBJ2-7, with TRBD2 identical over 13 bases. With V trimmed by 2 bases and J by 2 bases, 3 bases remained unmatched. Germline values: CDR1 SGHTA, CDR2 FQGNSA. The CDR3 runs 16 residues. The CDR3 protein is CASSLRLAGGTYEQYF. The DNA for the CDR3 is TGTGCCAGCAGCTTAAGACTAGCGGGGGGAACCTACGAGCAGTACTTC.